This T cell receptor beta chain was retrieved from a study of T cells after yellow fever vaccination (dated by TCRdb to the late 2010s). For the wider study: The SMART-Seq v4 Ultra Low Input RNA kit was used to prepare libraries from fractions with low cell numbers. Two healthy male donors, one aged 18 to 29 and one aged 30 to 40 years, made up the cohort. Bulk PBMC replicates and cell subsets were isolated from blood drawn at multiple timepoints before and after both primary and secondary immunization. To follow T-cell clones before and after both primary and booster YFV17D yellow fever vaccination, bulk TCR alpha and beta repertoires underwent longitudinal sequencing.

Comment on this clonotype: Its recognized antigen is unknown. Within one base of it there is no much larger clone, and no base qualities were kept.

What the research found in general, with its limitations: A small fraction of clonotypes appeared in both the CD4 and CD8 compartments, likely as a result of convergent recombination. The study included only a couple of donors, which limits how far the findings can be generalized. Compared with the primary T-cell response, the secondary T-cell response was weaker but faster, peaking on day 5 rather than day 15. Most clones expanded after primary vaccination were re-detected after the booster (around 96% of CD4 and around 88% of CD8), suggesting broad memory maintenance. Computational filtering was required because FACS-sorted repertoires could contain abundant contaminating clonotypes from the bulk population.

V trim: 5 bases; J trim: 4 bases; unmatched bases: 10. The CDR3 sequence holds 16 residues, the cysteine and phenylalanine included. Left in the record is the CDR3 DNA by itself, 48 bases read in frame from the first base. The germline V gene provides CDR1 MNHEY and CDR2 SVGAGI. The reads were generated on an Illumina NovaSeq 6000. TCR cDNA was synthesized by 5'RACE template switching, which introduced a universal primer site and unique molecular identifiers. Priming for cDNA synthesis came from both the TCR alpha and TCR beta constant segments. Library amplification involved two PCR steps, and the second step added sample barcodes and sequencing adapters. Sequencing of libraries was done on Illumina HiSeq 2500 (2x100 bp) or NovaSeq (2x150 bp). The source study handled its data this way. Reads were demultiplexed and collapsed into UMI consensus sequences with MIGEC, and V(D)J alignment was performed with MiXCR. Using edgeR on replicate PBMC samples, clonotypes were called vaccine-responding if FDR was below 0.01 and the log2 fold change was above 5 up to day 15. CD4 or CD8 identity was assigned to each bulk clonotype according to whether the clonotype was present at higher abundance in the sequenced CD4 repertoire or the sequenced CD8 repertoire. TCRdb handled the public reads itself, with Q25 trimming in fastp and clone calling in MiXCR, and kept productive beta chains. For every CDR3 protein sequence, its rows merge into one entry that carries the most common genes and DNA. V and J calls and clone size were set by TCRdb, not the authors. The sample contains about 320,000 distinct CDR3 sequences, approximately 12% of them found a single time. Together, the top ten hold about 3% of the sample.

Read against the paper, the sample's treatment or condition label means: live attenuated yellow fever vaccine strain. A standard Ficoll-Paque protocol was used to isolate PBMCs from peripheral blood. CD4 and CD8 T-cell fractions were isolated with Dynabeads CD4 and CD8 positive selection kits. RNA was extracted with TriZol from bulk PBMCs, CD4 and CD8 fractions, and dextramer-positive and dextramer-negative fractions. The sequence is built from TRBV6-5 and TRBJ1-3; 8 nucleotides in the junction match TRBD1. This TCR was recovered from a man younger than 30 who received the YFV17D yellow fever vaccine. The sequencing used CD4+ T cells sorted from PBMCs, collected 45 days after the yellow fever booster vaccination. The base sequence is TGTGCCAGCAGTCAATCTTCAGGGGGCGCCGGAAACACCATATATTTT. It codes for CASSQSSGGAGNTIYF.